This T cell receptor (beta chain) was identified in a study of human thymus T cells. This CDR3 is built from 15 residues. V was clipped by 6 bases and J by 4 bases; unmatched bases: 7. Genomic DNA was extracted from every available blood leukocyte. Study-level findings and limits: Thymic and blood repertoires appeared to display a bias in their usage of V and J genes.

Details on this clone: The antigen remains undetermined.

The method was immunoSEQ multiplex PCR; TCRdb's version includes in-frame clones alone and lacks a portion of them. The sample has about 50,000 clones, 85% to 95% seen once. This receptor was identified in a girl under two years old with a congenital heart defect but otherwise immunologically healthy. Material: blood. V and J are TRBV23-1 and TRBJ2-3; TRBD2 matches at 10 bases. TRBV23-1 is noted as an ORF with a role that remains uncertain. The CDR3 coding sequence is TGCGCCAGCAGGAAGAGAGCGGGAGGGCCAGATACGCAGTATTTT. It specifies CASRKRAGGPDTQYF.